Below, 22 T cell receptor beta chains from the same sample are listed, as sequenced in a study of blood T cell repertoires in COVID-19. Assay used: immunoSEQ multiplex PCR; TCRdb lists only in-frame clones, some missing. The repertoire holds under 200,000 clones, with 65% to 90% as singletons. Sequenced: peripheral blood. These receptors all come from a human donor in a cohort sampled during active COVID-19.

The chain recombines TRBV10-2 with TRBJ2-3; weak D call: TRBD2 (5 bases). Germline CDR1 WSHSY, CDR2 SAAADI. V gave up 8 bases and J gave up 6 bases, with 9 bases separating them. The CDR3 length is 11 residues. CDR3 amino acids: CASPLADTQYF. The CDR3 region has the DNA TGCGCCAGCCCCTTAGCGGATACGCAGTATTTT.

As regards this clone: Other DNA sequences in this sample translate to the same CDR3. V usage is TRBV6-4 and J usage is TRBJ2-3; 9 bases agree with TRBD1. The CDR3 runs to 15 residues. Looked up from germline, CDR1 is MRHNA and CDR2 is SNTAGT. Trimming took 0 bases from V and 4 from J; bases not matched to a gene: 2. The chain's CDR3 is CASSDSGQGADTQYF. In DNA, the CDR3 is TGTGCCAGCAGTGACTCGGGACAGGGCGCAGATACGCAGTATTTT.

The CDR3 sequence is CASRASGGSYEQYF. The CDR3 bases are TGTGCCAGTAGGGCTAGCGGGGGCTCCTACGAGCAGTACTTC. The chain combines TRBV19 with TRBJ2-7, with TRBD2 matching 10 bases. Trimming took 6 bases from V and 0 from J; bases not matched to a gene: 2. The germline gives CDR1 LNHDA, CDR2 SQIVND (reference sequence). The CDR3 extends over 14 amino acids.

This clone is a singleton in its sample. The CDR3, as DNA: TGCGCCAGCAGCTCCCGACAACCCTCTGGGGCCAACGTCCTGACTTTC. It translates to CASSSRQPSGANVLTF. V is TRBV5-1 and J is TRBJ2-6; D unresolved. The V and J ends lost 3 bases and 0 bases respectively, with 10 bases between them. Germline CDR1 is SGHRS and CDR2 is YFSETQ. The length of the CDR3 is 16 residues.

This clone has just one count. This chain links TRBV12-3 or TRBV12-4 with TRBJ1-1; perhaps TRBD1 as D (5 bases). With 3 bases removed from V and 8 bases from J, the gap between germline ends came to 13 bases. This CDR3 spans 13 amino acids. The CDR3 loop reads CASSFEQGREAFF. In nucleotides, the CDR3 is TGTGCCAGCAGTTTCGAGCAGGGCCGCGAAGCTTTCTTT.

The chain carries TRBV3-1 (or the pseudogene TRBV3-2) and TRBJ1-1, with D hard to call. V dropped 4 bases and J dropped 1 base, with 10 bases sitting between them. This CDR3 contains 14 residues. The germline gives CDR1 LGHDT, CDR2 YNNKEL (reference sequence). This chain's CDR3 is CASSPLHTNTEAFF. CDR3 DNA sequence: TGTGCCAGCAGCCCACTACATACGAACACTGAAGCTTTCTTT.

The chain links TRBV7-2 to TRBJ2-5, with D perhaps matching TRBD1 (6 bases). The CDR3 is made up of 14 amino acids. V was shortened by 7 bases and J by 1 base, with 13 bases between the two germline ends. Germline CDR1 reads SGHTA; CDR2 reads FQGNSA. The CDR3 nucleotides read TGTGCCAGCATCCGGACAGCCCCCCAAGAGACCCAGTACTTC. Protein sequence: CASIRTAPQETQYF. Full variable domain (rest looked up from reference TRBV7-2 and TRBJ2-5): GAGVSQSPSNKVTEKGKDVELRCDPISGHTALYWYRQSLGQGLEFLIYFQGNSAPDKSGLPSDRFSAERTGGSVSTLTIQRTQQEDSAVYLCASIRTAPQETQYFGPGTRLLVL.

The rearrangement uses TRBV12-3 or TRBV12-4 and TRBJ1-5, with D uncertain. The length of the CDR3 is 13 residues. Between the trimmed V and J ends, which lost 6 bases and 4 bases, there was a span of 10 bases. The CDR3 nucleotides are TGTGCCAGCAGCTACGTGAATAATCAGCCCCAGCATTTT. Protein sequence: CASSYVNNQPQHF.

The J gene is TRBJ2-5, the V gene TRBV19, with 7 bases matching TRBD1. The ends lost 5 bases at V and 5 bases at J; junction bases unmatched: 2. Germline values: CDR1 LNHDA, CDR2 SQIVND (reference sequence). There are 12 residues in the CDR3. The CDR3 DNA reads TGTGCCAGTAGTCCGGACAGGGAGACCCAGTACTTC. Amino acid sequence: CASSPDRETQYF.

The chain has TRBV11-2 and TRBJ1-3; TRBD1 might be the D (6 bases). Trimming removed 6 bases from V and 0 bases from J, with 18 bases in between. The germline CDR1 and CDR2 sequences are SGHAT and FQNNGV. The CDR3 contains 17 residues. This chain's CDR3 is CASRLRGQLISGNTIYF. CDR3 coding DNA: TGTGCCAGCAGACTAAGGGGACAACTTATCTCTGGAAACACCATATATTTT.

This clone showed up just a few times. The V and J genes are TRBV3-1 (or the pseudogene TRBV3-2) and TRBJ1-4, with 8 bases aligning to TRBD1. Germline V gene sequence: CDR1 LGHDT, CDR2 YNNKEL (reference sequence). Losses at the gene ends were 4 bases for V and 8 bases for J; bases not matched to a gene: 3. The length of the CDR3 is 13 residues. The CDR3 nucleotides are TGTGCCAGCAGCCCGACAGGGGTCGAAAAACTGTTTTTT. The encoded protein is CASSPTGVEKLFF.

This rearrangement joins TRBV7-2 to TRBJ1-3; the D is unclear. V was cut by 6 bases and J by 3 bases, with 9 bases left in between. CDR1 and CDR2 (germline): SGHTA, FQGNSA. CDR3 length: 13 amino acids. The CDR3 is CASSPLGGNTIYF. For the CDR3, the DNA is TGTGCCAGCAGTCCGCTAGGTGGAAACACCATATATTTT.

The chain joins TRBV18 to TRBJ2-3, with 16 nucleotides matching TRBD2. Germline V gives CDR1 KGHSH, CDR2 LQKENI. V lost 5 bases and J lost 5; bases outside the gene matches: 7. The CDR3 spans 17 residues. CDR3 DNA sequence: TGTGCCAGCTCAACGGGACTAGCGGGAGGGCCGGGAGATACGCAGTATTTT. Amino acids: CASSTGLAGGPGDTQYF. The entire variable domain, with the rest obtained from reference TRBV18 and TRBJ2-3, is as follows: NAGVMQNPRHLVRRRGQEARLRCSPMKGHSHVYWYRQLPEEGLKFMVYLQKENIIDESGMPKERFSAEFPKEGPSILRIQQVVRGDSAAYFCASSTGLAGGPGDTQYFGPGTRLTVL.

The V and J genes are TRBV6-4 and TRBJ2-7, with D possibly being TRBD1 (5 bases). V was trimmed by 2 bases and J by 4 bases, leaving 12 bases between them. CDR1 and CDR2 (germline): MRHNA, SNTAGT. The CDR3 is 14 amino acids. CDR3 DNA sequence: TGTGCCAGCAGTGACCTCAGGGTACTTTACGAGCAGTACTTC. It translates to CASSDLRVLYEQYF.

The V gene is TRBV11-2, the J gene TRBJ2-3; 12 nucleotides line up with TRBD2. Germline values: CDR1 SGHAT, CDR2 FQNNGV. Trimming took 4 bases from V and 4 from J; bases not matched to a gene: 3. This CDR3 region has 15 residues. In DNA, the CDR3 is TGTGCCAGCAGCTCGACTAGCGGGAGCCCAGATACGCAGTATTTT. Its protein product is CASSSTSGSPDTQYF.

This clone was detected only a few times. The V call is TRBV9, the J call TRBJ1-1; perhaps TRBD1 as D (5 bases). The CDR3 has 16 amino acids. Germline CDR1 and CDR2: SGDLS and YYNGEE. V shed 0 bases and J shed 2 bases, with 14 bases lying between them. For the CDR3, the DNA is TGTGCCAGCAGCGTAGAGGCAGGGTGGCCCAACACTGAAGCTTTCTTT. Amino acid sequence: CASSVEAGWPNTEAFF. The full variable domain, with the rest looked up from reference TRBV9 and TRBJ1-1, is DSGVTQTPKHLITATGQRVTLRCSPRSGDLSVYWYQQSLDQGLQFLIQYYNGEERAKGNILERFSAQQFPDLHSELNLSSLELGDSALYFCASSVEAGWPNTEAFFGQGTRLTVV.

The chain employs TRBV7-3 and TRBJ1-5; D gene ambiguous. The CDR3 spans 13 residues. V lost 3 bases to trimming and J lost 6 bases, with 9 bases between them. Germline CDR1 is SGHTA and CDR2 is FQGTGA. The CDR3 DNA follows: TGTGCCAGCAGCTTTGGTCTCGGTCAGCCCCAGCATTTT. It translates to CASSFGLGQPQHF. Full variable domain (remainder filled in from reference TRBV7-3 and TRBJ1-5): GAGVSQTPSNKVTEKGKYVELRCDPISGHTALYWYRQSLGQGPEFLIYFQGTGAADDSGLPNDRFFAVRPEGSVSTLKIQRTERGDSAVYLCASSFGLGQPQHFGDGTRLSIL.

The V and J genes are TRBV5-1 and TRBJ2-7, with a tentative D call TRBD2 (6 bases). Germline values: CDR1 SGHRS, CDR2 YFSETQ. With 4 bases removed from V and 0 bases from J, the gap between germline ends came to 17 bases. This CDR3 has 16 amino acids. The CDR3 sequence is CASSDSYRDFSYEQYF. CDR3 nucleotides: TGCGCCAGCAGCGACAGCTACCGGGACTTCTCCTACGAGCAGTACTTC.

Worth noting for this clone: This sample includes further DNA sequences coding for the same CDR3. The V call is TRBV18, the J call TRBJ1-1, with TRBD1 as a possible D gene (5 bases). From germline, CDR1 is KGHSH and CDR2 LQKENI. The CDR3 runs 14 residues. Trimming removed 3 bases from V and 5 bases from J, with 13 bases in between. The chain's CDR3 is CASSPGTGGTEAFF. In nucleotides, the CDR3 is TGTGCCAGCTCACCTGGGACTGGGGGGACTGAAGCTTTCTTT.

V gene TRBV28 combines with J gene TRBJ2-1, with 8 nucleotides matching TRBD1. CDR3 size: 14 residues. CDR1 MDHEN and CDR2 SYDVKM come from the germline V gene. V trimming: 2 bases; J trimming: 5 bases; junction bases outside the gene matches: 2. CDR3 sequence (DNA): TGTGCCAGCAGTTTAGAACAGGGGGACAATGAGCAGTTCTTC. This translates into CASSLEQGDNEQFF.

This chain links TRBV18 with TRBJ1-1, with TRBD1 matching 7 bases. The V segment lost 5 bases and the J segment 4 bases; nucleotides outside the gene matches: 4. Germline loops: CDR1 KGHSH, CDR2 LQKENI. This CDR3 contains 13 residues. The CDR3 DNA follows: TGTGCCAGCTCAGTCCAGGGGGGCACTGAAGCTTTCTTT. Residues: CASSVQGGTEAFF.

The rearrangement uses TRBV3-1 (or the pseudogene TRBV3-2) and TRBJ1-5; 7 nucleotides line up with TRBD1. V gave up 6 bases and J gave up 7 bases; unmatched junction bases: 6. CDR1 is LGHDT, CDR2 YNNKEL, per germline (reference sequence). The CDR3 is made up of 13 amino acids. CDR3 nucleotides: TGTGCCAGCAGTACGACAGGGCGGCAGCCCCAGCATTTT. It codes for CASSTTGRQPQHF.